This T cell receptor (beta chain) was sequenced during a study of CD8 T cells in ankylosing spondylitis. The study, taken as a whole, reports: Researchers report that disease-linked clones proved CD8+ and relatively rare in peripheral blood. Reportedly, significant enrichment of disease-linked clones occurred in matched ankylosing spondylitis synovial fluid. Some motif variants had been reported before (in reactive arthritis synovial fluid and blood). Ankylosing spondylitis blood seemed to carry a telltale TCR beta motif made of several highly homologous variants.

This clonotype came up many times. Its antigen is not known. The junction differs from germline at one of its ends, possibly a read error. In making TCR beta libraries, quantitative 5'-RACE with molecular barcodes was used. TCRdb re-analysed the 5' RACE reads in MiXCR, keeping a single row per CDR3 protein. Of approximately 550,000 distinct CDR3 sequences in the sample, roughly 13% were seen once. CDR1 and CDR2 (germline): DFQATT, SNEGSKA (reference sequence). The CDR3 length is 16 residues. The clonotype was recovered from a male donor with ankylosing spondylitis. The chain employs TRBV20-1 and TRBJ2-7, with D perhaps assigned TRBD1 or TRBD2 (5 bases each). The specimen sequenced was blood, either unsorted or a sorted T cell fraction (not recorded which). The CDR3 nucleotides read TGCAGTGCGAGAGGGCAACGCGACAGATACTCCTACGAGCAGTACTTC. Its protein product is CSARGQRDRYSYEQYF.